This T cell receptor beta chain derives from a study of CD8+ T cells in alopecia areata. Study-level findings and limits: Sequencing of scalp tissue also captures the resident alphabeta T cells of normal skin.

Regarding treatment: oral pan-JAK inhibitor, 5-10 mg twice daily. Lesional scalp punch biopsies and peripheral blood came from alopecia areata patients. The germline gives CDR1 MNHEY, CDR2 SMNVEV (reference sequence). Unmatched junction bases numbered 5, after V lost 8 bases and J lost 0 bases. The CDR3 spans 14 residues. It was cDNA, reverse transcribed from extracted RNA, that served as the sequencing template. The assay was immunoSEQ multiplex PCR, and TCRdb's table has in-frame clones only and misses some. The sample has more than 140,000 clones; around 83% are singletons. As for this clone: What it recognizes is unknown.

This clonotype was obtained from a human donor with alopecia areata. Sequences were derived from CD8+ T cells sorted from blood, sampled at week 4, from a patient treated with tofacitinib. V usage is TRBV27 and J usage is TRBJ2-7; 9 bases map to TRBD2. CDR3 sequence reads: CASAVAGVSYEQYF. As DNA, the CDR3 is TGTGCCAGCGCCGTAGCGGGGGTCTCCTACGAGCAGTACTTC.